The source of this TCR beta chain is a study of blood T cells in healthy people across ages. General observations from the study: More naive CD4+ cells and higher diversity marked long-lived donors relative to aged donors. Any conclusive comparison of naive versus antigen-experienced cells was prevented by using unsorted PBMCs.

This clonotype was counted a few times. The antigen remains unidentified. Primers used in a second PCR of roughly 7 to 11 cycles were a sample-barcoded 5' primer and a J-beta primer mix. In TCRdb, the 5' RACE reads were re-called with MiXCR into one record per CDR3 protein. The sample shows roughly 680,000 distinct CDR3 sequences, around 50% of them seen only once. V shed 5 bases and J shed 10 bases, with 15 bases lying between them. The CDR3 consists of 13 residues. CDR1 and CDR2 from the germline V gene are MDHEN and SYDVKM. This TCR derives from a woman older than 75 in good health. The chain couples TRBV28 to TRBJ1-5; TRBD1 might be the D (5 bases). The sample comprised blood. DNA for the CDR3: TGTGCCAGCAGTGTGAGAGCGTGGGGCCCCCAGCATTTT. This sequence encodes CASSVRAWGPQHF.